This TCR beta chain stems from a study of T-cell reconstitution after alpha-beta-depleted transplantation in children. Overall study results and limits: A year post-transplant, T-cell counts and diversity derived mostly from newly produced T cells. Surviving recipient T cells and thymic progenitors underlay high day-60 TCRbeta diversity in some patients. Reportedly, only several hundred clones from non-depleted graft cells drove alpha-beta T-cell counts at about two months.

Remarks on this clonotype: Antigen unknown.

There are 18 residues in the CDR3. Germline V gene sequence: CDR1 SGHTA, CDR2 FQGTGA. V dropped 8 bases and J dropped 6 bases, with 30 bases sitting between them. Preparation of the TCRbeta library involved a method that used unique molecular identifiers. TCRdb redid the calling of the PCR reads with MiXCR, one entry per CDR3 protein. The table lists hundreds of thousands of distinct CDR3 sequences, roughly 16% of them singletons. This chain uses TRBV7-3 with TRBJ2-3, with D possibly TRBD2 on 5 matching bases. This clonotype originated in a male patient aged 5 to 17 who had a stem cell transplant for acute lymphoblastic leukemia, so the T cells may come from the graft donor. The input for sequencing was PBMCs, mostly from graft donor cells, taken 360 days after TCRalphabeta/CD19-depleted stem cell transplant. CDR3 in amino acids: CASSVGLRQAELADTQYF. DNA of the CDR3: TGTGCCAGCTCCGTTGGGCTCAGGCAGGCAGAGTTAGCGGATACGCAGTATTTT.